The source of this T cell receptor (beta chain) is a study of T cell responses to AZD1222 COVID-19 vaccine. Study-wide points: Reportedly, nearly half the spike-specific TCRs target unmutated variant regions. It should be noted that donors were predominantly white British and more often female, and clonal diversity was possibly underestimated.

The study pooled second doses at about 4 or about 12 weeks. The germline CDR1 and CDR2 sequences are WSHSY and SAAADI. The CDR3 is 16 residues long. V was clipped by 10 bases and J by 5 bases; unmatched bases: 19. Some clones are missing from TCRdb's copy, which holds only in-frame ones; the method was immunoSEQ multiplex PCR. The sample contains thousands of clones, roughly 86% of which appear only once. Of note for this clone: Its target is unknown.

Sequenced material: peripheral blood, taken 28 days after the second AZD1222 dose. The receptor comes from an adult who received the AZD1222 COVID-19 vaccine. This chain joins TRBV10-2 and TRBJ2-7, with 8 bases lining up with TRBD2. The CDR3 DNA reads TGCGCCATCAGGGCGGCTCCGGGACTAGAACCTCACGAGCAGTACTTC. Its protein is CAIRAAPGLEPHEQYF.